The subject of this entry is one TCR beta chain. The antigen remains undetermined. This entry is derived from a study of blood T cells in healthy people across ages. The wider study: Researchers report that template switching captured about one barcoded beta molecule per two T cells.

Looked up from germline, CDR1 is LNHNV and CDR2 is YYDKDF (reference sequence). CDR3 length equals 14 residues. Trimming pared 6 bases from V and 4 bases from J, leaving 10 bases between. A second PCR of roughly 7 to 11 cycles used a sample-barcoded 5' primer and a J-beta primer mix. MiXCR, applied by TCRdb to the 5' RACE reads, yields one record per CDR3 protein. This sample has around 1,900,000 distinct CDR3 sequences, with roughly two fifths found just once. Broader study findings: Per million T cells, TCR beta diversity dropped about linearly as age rose.

The sequence was collected from a human donor in good health. Sequenced input: blood. The chain carries TRBV15 and TRBJ1-6; D unclear. For the CDR3, the DNA is TGTGCCACCAGACCCGGGCAGTATAATTCACCCCTCCACTTT. As protein: CATRPGQYNSPLHF.